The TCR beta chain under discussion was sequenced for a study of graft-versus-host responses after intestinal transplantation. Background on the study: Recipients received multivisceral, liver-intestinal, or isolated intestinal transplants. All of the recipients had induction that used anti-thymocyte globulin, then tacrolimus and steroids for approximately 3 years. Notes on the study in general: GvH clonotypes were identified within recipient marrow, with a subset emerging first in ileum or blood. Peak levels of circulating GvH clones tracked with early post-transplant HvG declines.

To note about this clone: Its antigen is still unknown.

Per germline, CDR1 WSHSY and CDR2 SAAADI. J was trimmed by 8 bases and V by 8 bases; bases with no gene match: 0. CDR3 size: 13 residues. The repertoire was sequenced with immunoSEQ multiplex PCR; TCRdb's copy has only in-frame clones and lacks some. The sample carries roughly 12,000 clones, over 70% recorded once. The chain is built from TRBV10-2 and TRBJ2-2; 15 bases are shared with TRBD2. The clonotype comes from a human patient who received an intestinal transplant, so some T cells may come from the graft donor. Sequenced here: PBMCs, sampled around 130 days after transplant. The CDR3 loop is CASGTSGRGELFF. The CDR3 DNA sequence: TGCGCCAGCGGGACTAGCGGGAGGGGGGAGCTGTTTTTT.